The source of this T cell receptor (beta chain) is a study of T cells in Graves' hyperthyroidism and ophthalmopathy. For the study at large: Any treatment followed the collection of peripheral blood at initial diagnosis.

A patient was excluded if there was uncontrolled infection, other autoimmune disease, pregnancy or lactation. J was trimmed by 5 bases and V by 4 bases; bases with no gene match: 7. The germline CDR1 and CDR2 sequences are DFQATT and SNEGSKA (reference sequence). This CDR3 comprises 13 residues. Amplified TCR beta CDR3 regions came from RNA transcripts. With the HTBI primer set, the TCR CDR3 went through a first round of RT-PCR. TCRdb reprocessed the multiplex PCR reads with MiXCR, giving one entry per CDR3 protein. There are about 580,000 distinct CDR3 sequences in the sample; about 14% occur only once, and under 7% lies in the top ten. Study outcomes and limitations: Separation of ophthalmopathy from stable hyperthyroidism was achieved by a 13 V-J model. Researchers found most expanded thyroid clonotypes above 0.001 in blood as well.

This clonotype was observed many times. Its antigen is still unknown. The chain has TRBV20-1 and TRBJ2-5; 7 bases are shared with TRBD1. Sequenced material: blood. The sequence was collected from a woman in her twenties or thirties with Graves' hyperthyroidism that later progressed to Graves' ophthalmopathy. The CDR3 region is CSAKETGVETQYF. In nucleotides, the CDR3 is TGCAGTGCTAAAGAAACAGGGGTCGAGACCCAGTACTTC.